One sample yielded the 25 T cell receptor beta chains listed below, sequenced in a study of vaccination and CD4 T cells after COVID-19. These receptors' antigens are unknown. Documented treatment: roughly 11-day PBMC culture with coronavirus spike peptide pools or control peptides (ViraFEST assay). Sequencing of cultured CD4+ T cell DNA used the Oncomine TCR Beta short-read assay. MiXCR was run by TCRdb on the PCR reads, yielding one entry per CDR3 protein. Seen here are about 20,000 distinct CDR3 sequences, around 50% observed once, and the top ten hold around 17%. Sequencing used CD4+ T cells from blood, cultured in vitro. These receptors all come from a human donor who had recovered from COVID-19.

This chain joins TRBV27 and TRBJ1-2; 7 bases are a match to TRBD1. The CDR3 extends over 13 amino acids. V shed 3 bases and J 4 bases; nucleotides not matched to a gene: 2. The germline V gene has CDR1 MNHEY and CDR2 SMNVEV (reference sequence). DNA for the CDR3: TGTGCCAGCAGTTTGACAGGGAGCTATGGCTACACCTTC. Protein sequence: CASSLTGSYGYTF.

V gene TRBV10-3 combines with J gene TRBJ2-3, with 8 bases aligning to TRBD1. CDR1 and CDR2 (germline): ENHRY, SYGVKD. The CDR3 is made up of 12 amino acids. The trim removed 10 bases at V and 4 bases at J, leaving 4 bases unmatched. CDR3: CATRTGSDTQYF. In nucleotides, the CDR3 is TGTGCCACGAGGACAGGGTCAGATACGCAGTATTTT.

This clonotype was counted a few times. This chain joins TRBV6-1 and TRBJ2-5; 14 nucleotides agree with TRBD2. The J segment lost 4 bases and the V segment lost 5 bases, leaving 3 bases of the junction unmatched. This CDR3 is built from 15 residues. Germline lookup yields CDR1 MNHNS and CDR2 SASEGT. The CDR3: CASSSGTSGRETQYF. The CDR3 bases are TGTGCCAGCAGTAGCGGGACTAGCGGGAGAGAGACCCAGTACTTC.

The chain joins TRBV7-2 to TRBJ2-1, with 7 bases fitting TRBD2. Germline V gives CDR1 SGHTA, CDR2 FQGNSA. The length of the CDR3 is 15 residues. V trimming: 1 base; J trimming: 6 bases; junction bases outside the gene matches: 6. This chain's CDR3 is CASSLVSSGFNEQFF. Written as DNA, the CDR3 is TGTGCCAGCAGCTTAGTCTCTAGCGGTTTCAATGAGCAGTTCTTC.

The sample holds one count of this clonotype. This CDR3 is missing its conserved last phenylalanine or tryptophan, likely due to a read error. The rearrangement links TRBV6-2 or TRBV6-3 to TRBJ2-1, with TRBD1 matching over 9 bases. Germline V gene sequence: CDR1 MNHEY, CDR2 SVGEGT. The CDR3 has 14 residues. J was trimmed by 6 bases and V by 8 bases; bases with no gene match: 8. The CDR3 coding sequence is TGTGCCAGCCGCCGGACAGGGGAGGCCAATGAGCAGTTCCTC. This codes for CASRRTGEANEQFL.

Regarding this clonotype: Relative to the germline gene, one junction end is altered; a read error may explain this. The chain couples TRBV7-8 to TRBJ1-3; 7 nucleotides align to TRBD1. The CDR3 extends over 17 amino acids. CDR1 SGHVS and CDR2 FQNEAQ come from the germline V gene. The CDR3 nucleotides read TGTGCCAGCAGCTTAATTAGGGGGACAGCGGAAGGAAACACCATGTATTTT. The encoded protein is CASSLIRGTAEGNTMYF.

V usage is TRBV10-1 and J usage is TRBJ1-6; D ambiguous. The germline gives CDR1 WNHNN, CDR2 SYGVQD (reference sequence). The CDR3 spans 13 residues. Trimming left V 8 bases short and J 7 bases short, with 12 bases between. CDR3 amino acids: CASSIEANSPLHF. The CDR3 coding sequence is TGCGCCAGCTCTATTGAGGCGAATTCACCCCTCCACTTT.

V usage is TRBV28 and J usage is TRBJ2-2; 7 bases are a match to TRBD2. From germline, CDR1 is MDHEN and CDR2 SYDVKM. CDR3 length: 15 amino acids. V was pared by 7 bases and J by 7 bases, with 12 bases of the junction left unmatched. CDR3: CASNPLGGVHGELFF. DNA for the CDR3: TGTGCCAGCAACCCTTTGGGGGGGGTCCACGGGGAGCTGTTTTTT.

The chain employs TRBV6-5 and TRBJ2-7; weak D call: TRBD2 (6 bases). This CDR3 region has 16 residues. CDR1 MNHEY and CDR2 SVGAGI come from the germline V gene. Between the trimmed V and J ends, which lost 0 bases and 0 bases, there was a span of 12 bases. CDR3 region: CASSYSRREYSYEQYF. The CDR3 nucleotides are TGTGCCAGCAGTTACTCTAGGCGGGAATACTCCTACGAGCAGTACTTC.

The table lists this clonotype with a count of one. The genes are TRBV7-8 and TRBJ2-5, with unresolved D. Germline V gives CDR1 SGHVS, CDR2 FQNEAQ. Trimming removed 4 bases from V and 5 bases from J, with 11 bases in between. This CDR3 has 13 amino acids. CDR3 in DNA: TGTGCCAGCAGCTCGGCTTTTAGCGAGACCCAGTACTTC. Translation: CASSSAFSETQYF.

This clonotype showed up just a few times. The chain couples TRBV20-1 to TRBJ2-1, with unresolved D. Germline V gene lookup returns CDR1 DFQATT and CDR2 SNEGSKA (reference sequence). The CDR3 has 10 amino acids. For the CDR3, the DNA is TGCAGCCCGCTCCAATATGAGCAGTTCTTC. Encoded protein: CSPLQYEQFF.

V usage is TRBV6-5 and J usage is TRBJ1-2; the D gene is possibly TRBD1 (5 bases). V was shortened by 0 bases and J by 6 bases, with 14 bases between the two germline ends. This CDR3 is built from 15 residues. Germline V CDR1 and CDR2: MNHEY, SVGAGI. CDR3 sequence: CASSYSWGVSDGYTF. The CDR3 DNA is TGTGCCAGCAGTTACTCCTGGGGGGTTAGTGATGGCTACACCTTC.

This chain connects TRBV5-1 to TRBJ1-2, with TRBD1 as a possible D gene (5 bases). The CDR3 contains 16 residues. From germline, CDR1 is SGHRS and CDR2 YFSETQ. With 2 bases removed from V and 5 bases from J, the gap between germline ends came to 19 bases. Written as DNA, the CDR3 is TGCGCCAGCAGCTTAATAACGACAGCGGGTGGGTATGGCTACACCTTC. Amino acid sequence: CASSLITTAGGYGYTF.

The rearrangement joins TRBV6-1 to TRBJ2-1; TRBD2 matches 8 bases. From germline, CDR1 is MNHNS and CDR2 SASEGT. V was pared by 7 bases and J by 0 bases, with 8 bases of the junction left unmatched. The CDR3 is 16 residues long. The CDR3 nucleotides read TGTGCCAGCAACCCACGGGGGGGGAGCTCCTACAATGAGCAGTTCTTC. Translation gives CASNPRGGSSYNEQFF.

This chain connects TRBV20-1 to TRBJ2-1, with TRBD1 identical over 8 bases. The V and J ends lost 0 bases and 5 bases, in that order; junction bases with no gene match: 6. Per the germline V gene, CDR1 is DFQATT and CDR2 is SNEGSKA (reference sequence). This CDR3 is built from 15 residues. CDR3 coding DNA: TGCAGTGCTAGAGATGCGGCAGGGGGCAACAATGAGCAGTTCTTC. Translation gives CSARDAAGGNNEQFF.

The sample holds one count of this clonotype. The genes are TRBV28 and TRBJ1-3, with a weak D call TRBD1 (6 bases). Trimming shortened V by 3 bases and J by 4 bases, and 13 bases separated the two germline ends. The CDR3 loop spans 15 amino acids. Looked up from germline, CDR1 is MDHEN and CDR2 is SYDVKM. CDR3 amino acids: CASSLGASGGNTIYF. As DNA, the CDR3 is TGTGCCAGCAGTTTGGGGGCCTCTGGGGGAAACACCATATATTTT.

The genes are TRBV11-2 and TRBJ2-5, with D perhaps matching TRBD2 (5 bases). This CDR3 comprises 17 residues. CDR1 and CDR2 (germline): SGHAT, FQNNGV. Trimming pared 5 bases from V and 2 bases from J, leaving 21 bases between. CDR3 DNA: TGTGCCAGCAGCACCCCTCGAAGGAGGCTGACACAAGAGACCCAGTACTTC. Translating gives CASSTPRRRLTQETQYF. The whole variable domain, remainder taken from reference TRBV11-2 and TRBJ2-5, is EAGVAQSPRYKIIEKRQSVAFWCNPISGHATLYWYQQILGQGPKLLIQFQNNGVVDDSQLPKDRFSAERLKGVDSTLKIQPAKLEDSAVYLCASSTPRRRLTQETQYFGPGTRLLVL.

The chain couples TRBV27 to TRBJ2-5, with 7 nucleotides matching TRBD2. V dropped 6 bases and J dropped 9; count of bases not matched to a gene: 13. The CDR3 has 14 residues. Germline loops: CDR1 MNHEY, CDR2 SMNVEV (reference sequence). The CDR3, as DNA: TGTGCCAGCAGGTCTAGCGGCGCTCGGGTAGCCCAGTACTTC. Encoded protein: CASRSSGARVAQYF.

The chain recombines TRBV19 with TRBJ2-1; 9 bases line up with TRBD2. Trimming cost V 4 bases and J 9 bases; bases outside gene matches: 10. The CDR3 totals 15 residues. CDR1 is LNHDA, CDR2 SQIVND, per germline (reference sequence). The CDR3 loop is CASSTLGLAIPEQFF. The DNA of the CDR3 is TGTGCCAGTAGTACTTTGGGACTAGCAATCCCTGAGCAGTTCTTC.

This clonotype was found a few times. The J gene is TRBJ2-2, the V gene TRBV7-9; TRBD2 agrees at 8 bases. The CDR3 length is 15 residues. CDR1 SEHNR and CDR2 FQNEAQ come from the germline V gene (reference sequence). The V gene end was trimmed by 8 bases and the J gene end by 6 bases; junction bases not matched to a gene: 11. The CDR3: CASGFSSGRSGELFF. In nucleotides, the CDR3 is TGTGCCAGCGGATTCTCGAGCGGGAGATCCGGGGAGCTGTTTTTT.

The chain has TRBV6-4 and TRBJ2-7; 9 bases are shared with TRBD1. Germline V gives CDR1 MRHNA, CDR2 SNTAGT. The CDR3 is 15 residues long. The V gene end was trimmed by 11 bases and the J gene end by 9 bases; junction bases not matched to a gene: 20. The DNA for the CDR3 is TGTGCCGTAGGGACAGGGAGGGTTTTTGGAATCTTGCAGTACTTC. Translation: CAVGTGRVFGILQYF.

This chain links TRBV6-2 or TRBV6-3 with TRBJ1-1, with no clear D. This CDR3 spans 12 amino acids. The V end was cut by 1 base, the J end by 4 bases, with 4 bases between. Looked up from germline, CDR1 is MNHEY and CDR2 is SVGEGT. The CDR3 DNA sequence: TGTGCCAGCAGTTACTTCAGCACTGAAGCTTTCTTT. Translating it yields CASSYFSTEAFF.

The V gene is TRBV6-5, the J gene TRBJ2-1; D unresolved. This CDR3 is built from 15 residues. From germline, CDR1 is MNHEY and CDR2 SVGAGI. Trimming pared 0 bases from V and 8 bases from J, leaving 14 bases between. The CDR3 nucleotides are TGTGCCAGCAGTTACTCGATCCTACAATCGGATGAGCAGTTCTTC. It translates to CASSYSILQSDEQFF.

The chain has TRBV7-8 and TRBJ1-6; possibly TRBD1 for D (6 bases). The CDR3 covers 20 residues. The V end was cut by 5 bases, the J end by 0 bases, with 23 bases between. In germline, CDR1 is SGHVS, CDR2 FQNEAQ. The CDR3 coding sequence is TGTGCCAGCAGCCCTAGGGGGTACCCCGAATACTCCTCCTATAATTCACCCCTCCACTTT. Its protein product is CASSPRGYPEYSSYNSPLHF. The full variable domain, with the rest looked up from reference TRBV7-8 and TRBJ1-6, is GAGVSQSPRYKVAKRGQDVALRCDPISGHVSLFWYQQALGQGPEFLTYFQNEAQLDKSGLPSDRFFAERPEGSVSTLKIQRTQQEDSAVYLCASSPRGYPEYSSYNSPLHFGNGTRLTVT.

J is TRBJ2-1 and V is TRBV12-3 or TRBV12-4; 10 positions agree with TRBD1. The CDR3 consists of 15 residues. Losses at the gene ends were 3 bases for V and 12 bases for J; bases not matched to a gene: 11. The CDR3 is CASSFGTGVGSGQFF. CDR3 DNA: TGTGCCAGCAGTTTCGGGACAGGGGTTGGGTCAGGGCAGTTCTTC.